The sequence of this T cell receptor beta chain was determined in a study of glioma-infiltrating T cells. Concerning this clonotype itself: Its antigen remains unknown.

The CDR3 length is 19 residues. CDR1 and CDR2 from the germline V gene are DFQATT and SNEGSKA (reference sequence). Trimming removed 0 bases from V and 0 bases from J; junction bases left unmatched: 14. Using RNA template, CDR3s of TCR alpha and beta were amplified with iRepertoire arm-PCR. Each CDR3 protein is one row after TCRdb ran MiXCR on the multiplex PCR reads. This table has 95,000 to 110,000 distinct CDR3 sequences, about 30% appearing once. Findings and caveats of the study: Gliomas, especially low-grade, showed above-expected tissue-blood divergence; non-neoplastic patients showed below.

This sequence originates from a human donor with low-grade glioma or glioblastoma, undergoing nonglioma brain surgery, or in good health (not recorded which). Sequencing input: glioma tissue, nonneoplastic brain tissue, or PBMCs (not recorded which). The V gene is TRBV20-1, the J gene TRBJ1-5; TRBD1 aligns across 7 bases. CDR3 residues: CSARDPETGMGYSNQPQHF. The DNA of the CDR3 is TGCAGTGCTAGAGATCCGGAGACAGGGATGGGCTATAGCAATCAGCCCCAGCATTTT.